This TCR beta chain emerged from a study of PD-L1 blockade in urothelial cancer. The overall study: Blood was tested 3 weeks (second dose) and 6 weeks into treatment. Blood-derived samples held a median approximately 140,000 T cells.

Study-level results: Tumor-associated blood clones were expanded more by durable-benefit patients at 3 weeks.

Measured with immunoSEQ multiplex PCR; TCRdb has only the in-frame clones, and not every one. In the table there are some 25,000 clones, roughly 84% of which are singletons. This clone was detected only a few times. Its antigen is not known. In germline, CDR1 is SNHLY, CDR2 FYNNEI. CDR3 length: 13 amino acids. The germline V and J ends were trimmed by 6 bases and 5 bases, with 11 bases remaining between them. Material: PBMCs, obtained around atezolizumab (anti-PD-L1) treatment. This chain joins TRBV2 and TRBJ2-1; weak D call: TRBD1 (6 bases). This TCR derives from an older man with urothelial cancer. The CDR3 region has the DNA TGTGCCAGCAGCCGAGGACAGAACAATGAGCAGTTCTTC. Translated, it gives CASSRGQNNEQFF.